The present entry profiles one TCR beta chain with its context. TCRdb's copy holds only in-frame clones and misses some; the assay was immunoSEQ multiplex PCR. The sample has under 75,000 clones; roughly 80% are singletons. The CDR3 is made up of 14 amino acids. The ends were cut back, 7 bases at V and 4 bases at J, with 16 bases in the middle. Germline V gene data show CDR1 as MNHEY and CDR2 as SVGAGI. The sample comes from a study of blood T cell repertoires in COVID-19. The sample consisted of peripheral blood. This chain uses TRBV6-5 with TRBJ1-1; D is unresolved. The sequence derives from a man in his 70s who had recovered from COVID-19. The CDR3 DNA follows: TGTGCCAGCACCTACGATGCGTCGAGCACTGAAGCTTTCTTT. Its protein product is CASTYDASSTEAFF.